This T cell receptor (beta chain) was found in a study of T-cell memory formation after mild COVID-19. This clonotype was observed at least ten times. The antigen remains undetermined. V lost 6 bases, J lost 0 bases, and 8 bases lay in between. The CDR3 length is 13 residues. TCRdb itself ran the 5' RACE reads through MiXCR, one entry per CDR3 protein. Found here are around 300,000 distinct CDR3 sequences, approximately 14% of them singletons; the top ten hold approximately 21%. Regarding the study as a whole: Memory cells collected pre-infection included some clones that later responded, suggesting cross-reactive memory joined. SARS-CoV-2 specificity was not confirmed for second-wave clones peaking on day 37. Among clones contracting day 15 to 85, CD4/CD8 was balanced, whereas later expanders leaned CD4+.

J is TRBJ1-2 and V is TRBV12-3 or TRBV12-4; tentative D call: TRBD1 (5 bases). The sample was PBMCs or a T cell subset sorted from them (not recorded which). The TCR originated in a man between 18 and 35 years old who had mild COVID-19 (a few samples of this study predate the infection). Cell type and time point are not known. The CDR3 coding sequence is TGTGCCAGCAGCCAGGGACCTAACTATGGCTACACCTTC. As protein: CASSQGPNYGYTF.